This T cell receptor (beta chain) was documented in a study of T cell responses to AZD1222 COVID-19 vaccine. Study results and limitations: Researchers report vaccine-associated CD4 TCRs spanning spike, with dominance at 160-218 and 743-854.

The CDR3 is made up of 13 amino acids. Profiling relied on immunoSEQ multiplex PCR, and the TCRdb table lists in-frame clones only, not all of them. The repertoire includes some 130,000 clones, 90% of them detected once, and 6.9% sits in the top ten. Worth noting for this clone: The antigen remains unidentified.

The specimen was peripheral blood, collected on day 0 of AZD1222 vaccination. The chain combines TRBV21-1 with TRBJ1-5. TRBV21-1 is a pseudogene locus. This clonotype was sampled from an adult in good health. In DNA form, the CDR3 reads TGTGCCAGCAGCACTGTTACCTTACAGCCCCAGCATTTT. Its protein product is CASSTVTLQPQHF.